This T cell receptor beta chain is drawn from a study of identical twins. From the 5' RACE reads, TCRdb called clonotypes with MiXCR, one entry per CDR3 protein. The sample carries 200,000 to 250,000 distinct CDR3 sequences, 6% to 7% recorded once. V lost 0 bases to trimming and J lost 2 bases; unmatched junction nucleotides: 2. Germline V gene lookup returns CDR1 LNHNV and CDR2 YYDKDF (reference sequence). The CDR3 totals 15 residues. The same specimen was also included in a second study, on T cells expressing NK-cell markers. As that study records: Sequenced donors, eight in total, included seven who were HCMV-seropositive and one who was seronegative. The study found these clonotypes also leading the CD3+CD56-NKG2C+ fraction in several donors.

The clonotype was recovered from a woman aged 18 to 35 in good health. The sequenced sample consisted of CD8+ T cells sorted from blood. The chain links TRBV15 to TRBJ2-7; TRBD2 matches 9 bases. CDR3 nucleotides: TGTGCCACCAGCAGAGATCCTAGCGGGACCTACGAGCAGTACTTC. It is translated as CATSRDPSGTYEQYF.